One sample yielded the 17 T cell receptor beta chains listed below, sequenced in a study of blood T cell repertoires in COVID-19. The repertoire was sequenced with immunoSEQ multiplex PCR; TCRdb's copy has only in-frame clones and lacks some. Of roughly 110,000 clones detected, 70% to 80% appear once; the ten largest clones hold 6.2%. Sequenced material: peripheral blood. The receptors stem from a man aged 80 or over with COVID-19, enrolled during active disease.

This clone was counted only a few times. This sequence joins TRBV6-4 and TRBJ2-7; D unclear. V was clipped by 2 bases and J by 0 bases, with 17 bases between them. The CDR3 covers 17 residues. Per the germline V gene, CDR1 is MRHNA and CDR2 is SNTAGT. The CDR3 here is CASSDAFIGGFSYEQYF. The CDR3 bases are TGTGCCAGCAGTGACGCCTTCATCGGCGGTTTCTCCTACGAGCAGTACTTC.

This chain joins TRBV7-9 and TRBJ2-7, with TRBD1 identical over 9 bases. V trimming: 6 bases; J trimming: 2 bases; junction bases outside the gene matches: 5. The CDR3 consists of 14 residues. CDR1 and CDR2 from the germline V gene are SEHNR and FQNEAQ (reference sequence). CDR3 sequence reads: CASRRTGDPYEQYF. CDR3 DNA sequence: TGTGCCAGCAGACGGACAGGGGATCCCTACGAGCAGTACTTC.

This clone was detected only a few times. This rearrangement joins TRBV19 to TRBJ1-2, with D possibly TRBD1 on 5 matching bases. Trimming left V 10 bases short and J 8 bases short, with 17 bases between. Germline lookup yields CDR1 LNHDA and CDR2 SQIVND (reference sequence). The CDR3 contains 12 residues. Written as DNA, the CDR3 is TGTGCCACCAGAACAGGAGCCGGGGGCTACACCTTC. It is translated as CATRTGAGGYTF.

The CDR3 DNA reads as TGCAGCGTTGAAGGAATAGGGGTCCAAGAGACCCAGTACTTC. Encoded protein: CSVEGIGVQETQYF. The genes are TRBV29-1 and TRBJ2-5, with D possibly being TRBD1 (5 bases). This CDR3 is 14 amino acids long. Germline V lookup: CDR1 SQVTM, CDR2 ANQGSEA. V gave up 1 base and J gave up 1 base, with 10 bases separating them.

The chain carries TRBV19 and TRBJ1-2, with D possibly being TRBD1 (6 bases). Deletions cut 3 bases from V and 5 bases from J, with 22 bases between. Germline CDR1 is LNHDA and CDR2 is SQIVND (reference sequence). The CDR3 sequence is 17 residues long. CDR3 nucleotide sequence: TGTGCCAGTAGTATTGCAGGGGTAAGCCTCTCAGGATATGGCTACACCTTC. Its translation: CASSIAGVSLSGYGYTF.

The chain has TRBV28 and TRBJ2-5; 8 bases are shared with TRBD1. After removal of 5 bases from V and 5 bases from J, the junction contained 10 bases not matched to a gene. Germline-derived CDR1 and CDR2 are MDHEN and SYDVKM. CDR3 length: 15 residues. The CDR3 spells CASSPIGQGGETQYF. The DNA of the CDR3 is TGTGCCAGCAGTCCCATAGGACAGGGTGGCGAGACCCAGTACTTC.

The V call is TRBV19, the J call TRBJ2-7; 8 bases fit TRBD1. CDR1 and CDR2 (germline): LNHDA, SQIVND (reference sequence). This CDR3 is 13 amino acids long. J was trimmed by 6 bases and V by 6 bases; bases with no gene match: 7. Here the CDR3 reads CASSSAQGGEQYF. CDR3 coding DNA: TGTGCCAGTAGCTCCGCACAGGGGGGCGAGCAGTACTTC.

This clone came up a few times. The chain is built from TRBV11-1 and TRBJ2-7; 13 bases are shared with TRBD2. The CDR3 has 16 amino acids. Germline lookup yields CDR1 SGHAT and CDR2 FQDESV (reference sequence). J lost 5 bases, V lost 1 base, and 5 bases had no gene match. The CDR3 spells CASSLVGLAGAHEQYF. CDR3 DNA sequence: TGTGCCAGCAGCTTAGTTGGACTAGCGGGAGCCCACGAGCAGTACTTC.

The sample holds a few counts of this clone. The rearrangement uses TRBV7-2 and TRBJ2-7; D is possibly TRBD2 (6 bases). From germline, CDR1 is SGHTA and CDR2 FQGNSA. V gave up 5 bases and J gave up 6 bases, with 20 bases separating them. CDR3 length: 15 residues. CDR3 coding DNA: TGTGCCAGCAGCAAGTTTAGCGGTGATCTACTCGAGCAGTACTTC. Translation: CASSKFSGDLLEQYF.

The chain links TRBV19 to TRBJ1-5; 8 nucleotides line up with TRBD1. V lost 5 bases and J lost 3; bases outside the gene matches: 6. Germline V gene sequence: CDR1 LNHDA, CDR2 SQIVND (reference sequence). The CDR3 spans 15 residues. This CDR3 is CASSVTGDFNQPQHF. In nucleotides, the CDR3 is TGTGCCAGTAGTGTGACAGGGGACTTCAATCAGCCCCAGCATTTT.

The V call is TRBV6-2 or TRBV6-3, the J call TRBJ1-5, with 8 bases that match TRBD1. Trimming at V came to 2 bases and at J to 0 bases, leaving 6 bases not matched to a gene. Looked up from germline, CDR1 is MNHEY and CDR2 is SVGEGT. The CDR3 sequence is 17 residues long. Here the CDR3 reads CASSYQGAAHSNQPQHF. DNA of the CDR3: TGTGCCAGCAGTTACCAGGGGGCCGCGCATAGCAATCAGCCCCAGCATTTT.

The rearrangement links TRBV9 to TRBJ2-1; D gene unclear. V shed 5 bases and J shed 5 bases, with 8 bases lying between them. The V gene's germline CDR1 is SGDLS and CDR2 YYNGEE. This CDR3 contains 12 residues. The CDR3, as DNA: TGTGCCAGCAGTATAGATAACAATGAGCAGTTCTTC. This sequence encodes CASSIDNNEQFF.

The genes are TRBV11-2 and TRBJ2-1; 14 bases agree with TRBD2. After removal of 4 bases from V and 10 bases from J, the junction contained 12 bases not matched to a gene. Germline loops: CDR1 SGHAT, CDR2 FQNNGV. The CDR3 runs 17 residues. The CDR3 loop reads CASSWLGLAGDAGEQFF. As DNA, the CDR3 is TGTGCCAGCAGCTGGCTGGGACTAGCGGGAGATGCGGGGGAGCAGTTCTTC. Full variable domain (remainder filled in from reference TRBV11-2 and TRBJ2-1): EAGVAQSPRYKIIEKRQSVAFWCNPISGHATLYWYQQILGQGPKLLIQFQNNGVVDDSQLPKDRFSAERLKGVDSTLKIQPAKLEDSAVYLCASSWLGLAGDAGEQFFGPGTRLTVL.

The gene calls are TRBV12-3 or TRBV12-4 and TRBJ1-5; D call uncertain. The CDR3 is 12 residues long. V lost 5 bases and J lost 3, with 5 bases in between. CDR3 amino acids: CASSTFNQPQHF. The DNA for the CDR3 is TGTGCCAGCAGTACTTTCAATCAGCCCCAGCATTTT.

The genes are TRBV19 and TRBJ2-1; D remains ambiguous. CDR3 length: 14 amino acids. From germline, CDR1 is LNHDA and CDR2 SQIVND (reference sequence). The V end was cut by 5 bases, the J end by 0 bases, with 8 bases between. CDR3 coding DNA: TGTGCCAGTAGTGAACTTCTCTCCTACAATGAGCAGTTCTTC. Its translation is CASSELLSYNEQFF.

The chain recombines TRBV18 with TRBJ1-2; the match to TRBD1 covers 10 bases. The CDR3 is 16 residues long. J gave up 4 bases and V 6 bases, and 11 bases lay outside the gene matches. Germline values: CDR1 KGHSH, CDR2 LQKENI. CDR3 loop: CASSPGTGESSYGYTF. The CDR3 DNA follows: TGTGCCAGCTCCCCTGGGACAGGGGAGAGTAGCTATGGCTACACCTTC.

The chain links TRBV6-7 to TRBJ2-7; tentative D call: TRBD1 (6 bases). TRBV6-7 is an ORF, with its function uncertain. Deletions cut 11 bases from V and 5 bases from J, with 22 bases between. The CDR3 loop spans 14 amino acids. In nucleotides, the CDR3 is TGTGCCGTAGACCGGGACACCCTTCGCCACGAGCAGTACTTC. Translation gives CAVDRDTLRHEQYF.